This passage covers 20 T cell receptor beta chains from one sample sequenced in a study of tumor and adjacent non-tumor tissue in lung cancer. The library came from three nested PCR rounds adapted from ARM-PCR protocols. TCRdb ran MiXCR on the multiplex PCR reads and lists one entry per CDR3 protein. The repertoire consists of about 80,000 distinct CDR3 sequences, with roughly 72% occurring once and the leading ten covering about a tenth. The template was RNA from unsorted bulk tissue. What was sequenced was lung tumor tissue. The source is a woman aged 40 to 49 with non-small cell lung cancer.

As to this clonotype: It is likely a read error, because the conserved phenylalanine at the end of the CDR3 is missing. The chain is built from TRBV4-1 and TRBJ2-5; TRBD1 or TRBD2 may be the D gene (5 bases each). Germline assignment: CDR1 MGHRA and CDR2 YSYEKL. This CDR3 contains 16 residues. The CDR3 coding sequence is TGCGCCAGCAGCCAAGATCGGCGGAGGACAAAAGAAACCCAGTACCTC. Translating it yields CASSQDRRRTKETQYL.

In its sample, this clonotype was seen a few times. Just one base apart from a much larger clone, this may be a read error. V gene TRBV12-1 combines with J gene TRBJ2-7. TRBV12-1 is flagged as a pseudogene. This CDR3 contains 15 residues. The CDR3 is CASSCAAGNSYEQYF. DNA for the CDR3: TGTGCCAGCAGCTGCGCGGCTGGCAACTCCTACGAGCAGTACTTC.

This clonotype was counted once. One end of the junction is discordant with germline, which a read error may explain. The V and J genes are TRBV12-3 or TRBV12-4 and TRBJ2-1; D is possibly TRBD1 or TRBD2 (6 bases each). This CDR3 is 13 amino acids long. CDR3 region: CTSRQGRIYEQFF. CDR3 nucleotides: TGTACCAGCAGGCAGGGGAGGATTTATGAACAGTTCTTC.

Note on this clonotype: No conserved phenylalanine or tryptophan ends this CDR3, so it is likely a read error. It is unclear where the CDR3 begins or ends on the DNA, so no DNA is shown, and the CDR3 is as TCRdb lists it. V is TRBV29-1 and J is TRBJ1-2; the table's D call of TRBD1 was not tested on the DNA. Germline values: CDR1 SQVTM, CDR2 ANQGSEA. The CDR3 sequence runs 12 residues, both termini included. CDR3 sequence: CSVGTGAKGYTL.

The chain combines TRBV20-1 with TRBJ2-7; unclear D gene. This CDR3 has 15 residues. V dropped 7 bases and J dropped 2 bases, with 21 bases sitting between them. Germline V lookup: CDR1 DFQATT, CDR2 SNEGSKA (reference sequence). The CDR3 region is CSVPKGRIFTYEQYF. The CDR3 DNA follows: TGCAGTGTTCCAAAAGGCAGAATATTCACCTACGAGCAGTACTTC.

In regard to this clonotype: A much larger clone differs from this one at a single base, so this may be a read error. V and J are TRBV20-1 and TRBJ2-7, with TRBD2 identical over 7 bases. V gave up 4 bases and J gave up 2 bases; unmatched junction bases: 2. The germline V gene encodes CDR1 DFQATT and CDR2 SNEGSKA (reference sequence). The CDR3 contains 12 residues. For the CDR3, the DNA is TGCAGTGCTAAGCGGGGTGCCTACGAGCAGTACTTC. It translates to CSAKRGAYEQYF.

The chain has TRBV7-9 and TRBJ2-7; the match to TRBD1 covers 8 bases. The junction had 11 bases not matched to a gene; V was cut back by 5 bases and J by 5 bases. CDR1 SEHNR and CDR2 FQNEAQ come from the germline V gene (reference sequence). The CDR3 sequence is 15 residues long. CDR3 bases: TGTGCCAGCAGCCCAGGGGGCAGGGGGCGGAACGAGCAGTACTTC. Translating gives CASSPGGRGRNEQYF.

Worth noting for this clonotype: A read error may produce the germline difference seen at one junction end. The gene calls are TRBV28 and TRBJ2-2, with D maybe TRBD1 (5 bases). Germline assignment: CDR1 MDHEN and CDR2 SYDVKM. The CDR3 totals 13 residues. The CDR3 sequence: CASRPQGTRELFF. DNA for the CDR3: TGTGCAAGCAGACCGCAGGGTACCCGGGAGCTGTTTTTT.

This chain uses TRBV7-2 with TRBJ1-3; D is unresolved. The germline CDR1 and CDR2 sequences are SGHTA and FQGNSA. The CDR3 sequence is 14 residues long. Trimming left V 1 base short and J 4 bases short, with 8 bases between. CDR3 nucleotide sequence: TGTGCCAGCAGCTTAGTAGGCGACGGAAACACCATATATTTT. Protein sequence: CASSLVGDGNTIYF. The full variable domain, rest sourced from reference TRBV7-2 and TRBJ1-3, is GAGVSQSPSNKVTEKGKDVELRCDPISGHTALYWYRQSLGQGLEFLIYFQGNSAPDKSGLPSDRFSAERTGGSVSTLTIQRTQQEDSAVYLCASSLVGDGNTIYFGEGSWLTVV.

In the case of this clonotype: The junction departs from germline at one end; a sequencing error may be responsible. This chain links TRBV5-1 with TRBJ2-7; 7 bases agree with TRBD1. The length of the CDR3 is 16 residues. Germline CDR1 reads SGHRS; CDR2 reads YFSETQ. CDR3 sequence reads: CSSSLGSGTATYEQYF. CDR3 nucleotide sequence: TGCTCCAGCAGCTTGGGTTCGGGGACAGCCACCTACGAGCAGTACTTC.

A word on this clonotype: Because it lacks the conserved phenylalanine or tryptophan at the end, this CDR3 is likely a read error. The chain employs TRBV20-1 and TRBJ1-1; no clear D gene. The CDR3 has 13 amino acids. CDR1 is DFQATT, CDR2 SNEGSKA, per germline (reference sequence). The CDR3 loop reads CSARDLRNTEAFC. CDR3 sequence (DNA): TGCAGTGCCAGAGATCTCAGGAACACTGAAGCTTTCTGT.

Ten or more counts support this clonotype. The CDR3 reads CASSQVNYEQYF. Here the CDR3 DNA reads TGTGCCAGCAGCCAAGTGAATTACGAGCAGTACTTC. The chain employs TRBV4-2 and TRBJ2-7, with D unresolved. V gave up 1 base and J gave up 4 bases, with 5 bases separating them. Per germline, CDR1 LGHNA and CDR2 YNFKEQ. The CDR3 has 12 amino acids.

This chain links TRBV11-3 with TRBJ2-2, with D maybe TRBD2 (5 bases). CDR3 length: 14 residues. Germline lookup yields CDR1 SGHNT and CDR2 YENEEA. V shed 3 bases and J shed 16 bases, with 21 bases lying between them. CDR3 residues: CASSFRQRTGEQFF. The DNA for the CDR3 is TGTGCCAGCAGCTTCAGACAAAGAACCGGGGAACAGTTTTTT.

This clonotype was seen ten or more times. The rearrangement uses TRBV14 and TRBJ2-2; TRBD1 aligns across 10 bases. Germline lookup yields CDR1 SGHDN and CDR2 FVKESK. CDR3 size: 15 residues. The trim removed 3 bases at V and 5 bases at J, leaving 3 bases unmatched. DNA for the CDR3: TGTGCCAGCAGCCATCGGGACAGGGGTACCGGGGAGCTGTTTTTT. This translates into CASSHRDRGTGELFF.

This clonotype was counted many times. The chain has TRBV4-1 and TRBJ1-3, with D possibly being TRBD1 (5 bases). V was shortened by 11 bases and J by 0 bases, with 11 bases between the two germline ends. The germline CDR1 and CDR2 sequences are MGHRA and YSYEKL. The CDR3 extends over 13 amino acids. The CDR3 coding sequence is TGCGCCGTCAGGGCGAGCTCTGGAAACACCATATATTTT. Translation: CAVRASSGNTIYF.

This clonotype is termed medium-sized. The chain combines TRBV11-3 with TRBJ1-6; D ambiguous. The CDR3 is made up of 16 amino acids. V shed 5 bases and J shed 0 bases, with 11 bases lying between them. CDR1 and CDR2 (germline): SGHNT, YENEEA. DNA of the CDR3: TGTGCCAGCAGCCCGGACGGGAGCTCCTATAATTCACCCCTCCACTTT. Its protein is CASSPDGSSYNSPLHF.

On this clonotype: Since no conserved phenylalanine or tryptophan closes the CDR3, a read error is the likely cause. This chain links TRBV4-2 with TRBJ2-1; D unclear. The J call is in doubt because the DNA end fits TRBJ2-7 better. The CDR3 covers 16 residues. CDR1 is LGHNA and CDR2 is YNFKEQ in the germline V gene. The CDR3 is CASSQLSTGATGEQYY. DNA for the CDR3: TGTGCCAGCAGCCAACTCTCGACCGGCGCGACTGGGGAGCAGTACTAC.

In regard to this clonotype: At one boundary the junction diverges from the germline segment, which might be a read error. The chain has TRBV11-3 and TRBJ2-1, with no clear D. Germline V lookup: CDR1 SGHNT, CDR2 YENEEA. This CDR3 comprises 15 residues. The CDR3 DNA is TGTGCCAGCAGCGTCGTATCGAACACTTACAATGAGCAATTCTTC. Amino acids: CASSVVSNTYNEQFF.

A word on this clonotype: It is likely a read error, because the conserved phenylalanine at the end of the CDR3 is missing. The V gene is TRBV30, the J gene TRBJ2-1, with 9 bases matching TRBD2. CDR1 and CDR2 (germline): GTSNPN, SVGIG (reference sequence). There are 14 residues in the CDR3. Unmatched junction bases numbered 9, after V lost 8 bases and J lost 4 bases. CDR3 region: CARTTSGSYNEQFS. The CDR3 coding sequence is TGTGCCCGAACGACTAGCGGATCGTACAATGAGCAGTTCTCC.

Comment on this clonotype: The junction departs from the called germline gene at one end, perhaps through a read error. The chain carries TRBV20-1 and TRBJ2-2, with a possible D match to TRBD1 (5 bases). Germline V lookup: CDR1 DFQATT, CDR2 SNEGSKA (reference sequence). The length of the CDR3 is 12 residues. CDR3 loop: CSVRKDTAELFF. CDR3 DNA sequence: TGCAGTGTTAGAAAGGACACCGCGGAGCTGTTTTTT.